These T cell receptor beta chains were read from a single sample in a study of cytomegalovirus exposure and HLA in healthy donors. TCRdb's table, derived via immunoSEQ multiplex PCR, lists solely in-frame clones and lacks some. The data show about 190,000 clones, with less than 90% seen just once and roughly 1.6% held by the top ten. Material: PBMCs. The receptors derive from a man aged 45-65 years in good health and CMV-seronegative. Each CDR3 is given with its conserved first and last residue. Each record gives: J gene, V gene, D gene, CDR3 protein, CDR3 DNA. A D gene is named only where the DNA matches it firmly.

TRBJ2-3 TRBV6-5 NA CATSSGVGGTDTQYF TGTGCCACTAGTTCTGGAGTAGGGGGCACAGATACGCAGTATTTT
TRBJ2-1 TRBV5-1 NA CASSLSTSSVSYNEQFF TGCGCCAGCAGCTTGTCAACTAGCTCGGTGTCCTACAATGAGCAGTTCTTC
TRBJ1-5 TRBV6-1 TRBD1 CASSEVQGARQPQHF TGTGCCAGCAGTGAAGTGCAGGGGGCTCGGCAGCCCCAGCATTTT
TRBJ2-3 TRBV7-2 TRBD2 CASSLGGGVDTQYF TGTGCCAGCAGCTTAGGCGGGGGGGTCGATACGCAGTATTTT
TRBJ2-7 TRBV30 TRBD1 CAWSAGTGRNEQYF TGTGCCTGGAGTGCAGGGACAGGGAGGAACGAGCAGTACTTC
TRBJ2-1 TRBV4-2 TRBD2 CASSQGLAGGQSYNEQFF TGTGCCAGCAGCCAAGGGCTAGCGGGGGGGCAGTCCTACAATGAGCAGTTCTTC
TRBJ2-1 TRBV12-5 TRBD1 CASGPGTGPNNEQFF TGTGCTAGTGGTCCCGGGACAGGACCTAACAATGAGCAGTTCTTC
TRBJ2-7 TRBV5-1 TRBD1 CASSRGQNGEQYF TGCGCCAGCAGCCGGGGACAGAATGGCGAGCAGTACTTC
TRBJ2-2 TRBV28 NA CASSLATSGTGELFF TGTGCCAGCAGTTTGGCGACCAGCGGGACCGGGGAGCTGTTTTTT
TRBJ2-1 TRBV11-3 TRBD2 CASSPGTSKQFF TGTGCCAGCAGCCCAGGGACTAGTAAACAGTTCTTC